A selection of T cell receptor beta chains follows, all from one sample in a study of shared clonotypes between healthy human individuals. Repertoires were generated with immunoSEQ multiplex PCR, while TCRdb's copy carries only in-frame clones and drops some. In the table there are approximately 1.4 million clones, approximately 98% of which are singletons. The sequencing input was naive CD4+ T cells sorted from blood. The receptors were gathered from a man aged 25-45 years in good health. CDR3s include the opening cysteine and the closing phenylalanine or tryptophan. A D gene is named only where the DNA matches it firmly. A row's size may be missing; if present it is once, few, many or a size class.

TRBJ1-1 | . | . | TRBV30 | CACRWGPTSNTEAFF | TGTGCCTGCCGGTGGGGACCCACTTCGAACACTGAAGCTTTCTTT
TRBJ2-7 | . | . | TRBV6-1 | CASGIQGWNEQYF | TGTGCCAGCGGGATCCAGGGGTGGAACGAGCAGTACTTC
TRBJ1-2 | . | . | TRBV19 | CASSADFSDGYTF | TGTGCCAGTAGTGCCGACTTCTCCGATGGCTACACCTTC
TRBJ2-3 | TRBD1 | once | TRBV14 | CASSQTGGAGTDTQYF | TGTGCCAGCAGCCAGACAGGGGGCGCGGGCACAGATACGCAGTATTTT
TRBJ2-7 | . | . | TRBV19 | CASSSGVPLEQYF | TGTGCCAGTAGCTCAGGGGTTCCCCTCGAGCAGTACTTC
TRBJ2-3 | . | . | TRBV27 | CASSPNTGFYTQYF | TGTGCCAGCAGTCCAAATACAGGCTTCTATACGCAGTATTTT
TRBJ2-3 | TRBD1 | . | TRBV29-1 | CSVRTGGTPDTQYF | TGCAGCGTCCGGACAGGGGGCACACCAGATACGCAGTATTTT
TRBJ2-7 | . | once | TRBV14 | CASSQEIWQSPTYEQYF | TGTGCCAGCAGCCAAGAAATTTGGCAGTCCCCCACCTACGAGCAGTACTTC
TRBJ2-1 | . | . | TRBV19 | CASSTLPWGSYNEQFF | TGTGCCAGTAGCACACTTCCCTGGGGGTCCTACAATGAGCAGTTCTTC
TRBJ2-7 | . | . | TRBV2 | CASSLSSYEQYF | TGTGCCAGCAGCCTTAGCTCCTACGAGCAGTACTTC
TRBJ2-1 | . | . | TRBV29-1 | CSDTGGPQLQNEQFF | TGCAGCGACACTGGGGGACCCCAGCTTCAGAATGAGCAGTTCTTC
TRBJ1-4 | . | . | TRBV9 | CASSESTGPRDEKLFF | TGTGCCAGCAGCGAATCCACCGGGCCAAGGGATGAAAAACTGTTTTTT
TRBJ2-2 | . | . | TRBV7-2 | CASSFTYATGELFF | TGTGCCAGCAGCTTTACCTATGCCACCGGGGAGCTGTTTTTT
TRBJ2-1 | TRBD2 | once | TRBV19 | CASSKREQAEQFF | TGTGCCAGTAGTAAGCGGGAGCAAGCTGAGCAGTTCTTC
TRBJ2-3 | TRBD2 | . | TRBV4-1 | CASSQEGLADTQYF | TGCGCCAGCAGCCAAGAGGGACTAGCAGATACGCAGTATTTT
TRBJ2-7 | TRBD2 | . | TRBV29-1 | CSVLTSGRAFKQYF | TGCAGCGTTCTTACTAGCGGGAGGGCTTTCAAGCAGTACTTC
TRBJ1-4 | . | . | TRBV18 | CASSPLVRGYEKLFF | TGTGCCAGCTCACCACTTGTTCGGGGTTACGAAAAACTGTTTTTT
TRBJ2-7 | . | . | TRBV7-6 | CASSLAQSPGDSYEQYF | TGTGCCAGCAGCTTAGCGCAATCCCCCGGAGACTCCTACGAGCAGTACTTC
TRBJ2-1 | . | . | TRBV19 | CASSLPPSYNEQFF | TGTGCCAGTAGTCTACCCCCCTCCTACAATGAGCAGTTCTTC
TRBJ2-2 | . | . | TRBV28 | CASSLSGGAYGELFF | TGTGCCAGCAGTTTATCGGGTGGGGCGTACGGGGAGCTGTTTTTT
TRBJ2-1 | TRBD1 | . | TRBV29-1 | CSVEGGPGQYNEQFF | TGCAGCGTTGAAGGGGGACCGGGACAGTACAATGAGCAGTTCTTC
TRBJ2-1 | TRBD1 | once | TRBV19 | CASSMGTGYNEQFF | TGTGCCAGTAGTATGGGGACAGGTTACAATGAGCAGTTCTTC
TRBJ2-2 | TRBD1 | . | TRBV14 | CASSSTDPRDRGPTGELFF | TGTGCCAGCAGCTCGACAGACCCCCGGGACAGGGGGCCGACGGGGGAGCTGTTTTTT
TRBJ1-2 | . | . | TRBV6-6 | CASSLGVSGGYTF | TGTGCCAGCTCCCTGGGGGTTTCGGGCGGCTACACCTTC
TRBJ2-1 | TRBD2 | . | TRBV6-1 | CASCKLAGLNEQFF | TGTGCCAGCTGTAAACTAGCGGGACTCAATGAGCAGTTCTTC
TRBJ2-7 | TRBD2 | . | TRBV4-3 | CASSQVRGLAGGTHEQYF | TGCGCCAGCAGCCAAGTGAGAGGACTAGCGGGAGGTACTCACGAGCAGTACTTC
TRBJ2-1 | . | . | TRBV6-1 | CATAAYNEQFF | TGTGCCACCGCCGCCTACAATGAGCAGTTCTTC
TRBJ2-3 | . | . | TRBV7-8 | CASSLGRADTQYF | TGTGCCAGCAGCTTAGGCCGGGCAGATACGCAGTATTTT
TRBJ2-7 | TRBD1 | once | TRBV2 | CASTPGQGSYEQYF | TGTGCCAGCACCCCGGGACAGGGTTCCTACGAGCAGTACTTC
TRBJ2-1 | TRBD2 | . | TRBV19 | CASRRLADHNEQFF | TGTGCCAGCCGGAGACTAGCGGACCACAATGAGCAGTTCTTC
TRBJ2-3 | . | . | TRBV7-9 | CASSLEGWSSTDTQYF | TGTGCCAGCAGCTTAGAGGGCTGGTCTAGCACAGATACGCAGTATTTT
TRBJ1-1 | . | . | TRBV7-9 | CASSQEAFF | TGTGCCAGCAGCCAAGAAGCTTTCTTT
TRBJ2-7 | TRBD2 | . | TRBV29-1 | CSVNSGSSYEQYF | TGCAGCGTCAATAGCGGGAGCTCCTACGAGCAGTACTTC
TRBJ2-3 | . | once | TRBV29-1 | CSVGIDTQYF | TGCAGCGTTGGAATAGATACGCAGTATTTT
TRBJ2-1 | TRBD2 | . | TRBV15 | CATSRDRGGHNEQFF | TGTGCCACCAGCAGAGATCGGGGGGGCCACAATGAGCAGTTCTTC
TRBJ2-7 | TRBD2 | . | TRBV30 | CAWSGAGTSVTYEQYF | TGTGCCTGGAGTGGGGCGGGGACTAGCGTAACCTACGAGCAGTACTTC
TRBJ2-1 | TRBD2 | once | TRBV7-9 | CASSTGLAGLNEQFF | TGTGCCAGCAGCACGGGACTAGCGGGATTAAATGAGCAGTTCTTC
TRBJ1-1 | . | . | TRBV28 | CASSLPGQNTEAFF | TGTGCCAGCAGTTTACCGGGCCAGAACACTGAAGCTTTCTTT
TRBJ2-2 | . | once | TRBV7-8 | CASSLGADTWNTGELFF | TGTGCCAGCAGCTTAGGGGCGGACACCTGGAACACCGGGGAGCTGTTTTTT
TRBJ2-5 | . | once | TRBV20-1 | CSARSRETQYF | TGCAGTGCTAGATCCCGAGAGACCCAGTACTTC
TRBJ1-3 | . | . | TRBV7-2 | CASSPDSSGNTIYF | TGTGCCAGCAGTCCCGACAGCTCTGGAAACACCATATATTTT
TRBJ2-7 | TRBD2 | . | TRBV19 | CASSGAGAVYEQYF | TGTGCCAGTAGCGGAGCGGGAGCGGTATACGAGCAGTACTTC
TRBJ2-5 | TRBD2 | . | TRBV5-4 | CASSFPLAGSQKETQYF | TGTGCCAGCAGCTTTCCACTAGCGGGATCTCAGAAAGAGACCCAGTACTTC
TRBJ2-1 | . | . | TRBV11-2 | CASSSIAPGGYNEQFF | TGTGCCAGCAGCTCCATTGCCCCCGGGGGCTACAATGAGCAGTTCTTC
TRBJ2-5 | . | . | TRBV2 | CASTGGEKYQETQYF | TGTGCCAGCACCGGCGGAGAAAAGTACCAAGAGACCCAGTACTTC
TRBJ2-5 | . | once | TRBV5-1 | CASSFPGHQETQYF | TGCGCCAGCAGCTTCCCGGGACATCAAGAGACCCAGTACTTC
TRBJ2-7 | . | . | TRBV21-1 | CASSMADRVITRVGEQYF | TGTGCCAGCAGCATGGCGGACAGGGTAATCACCCGGGTGGGCGAGCAGTACTTC
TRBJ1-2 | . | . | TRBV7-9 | CASSLAGRAGYTF | TGTGCCAGCAGCTTAGCGGGGAGGGCAGGCTACACCTTC
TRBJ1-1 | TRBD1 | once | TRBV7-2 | CASSSNPDRANTEAFF | TGTGCCAGCAGCTCTAACCCGGACAGGGCGAACACTGAAGCTTTCTTT
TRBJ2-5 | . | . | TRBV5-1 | CASSSGASRETQYF | TGCGCCAGCAGCTCGGGAGCATCTCGGGAGACCCAGTACTTC
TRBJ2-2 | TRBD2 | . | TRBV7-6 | CASSRFGLAGEGELFF | TGTGCCAGCAGCCGATTTGGACTAGCGGGAGAGGGGGAGCTGTTTTTT
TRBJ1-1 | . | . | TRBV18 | CASSPSQGTEAFF | TGTGCCAGCTCACCATCTCAGGGGACTGAAGCTTTCTTT
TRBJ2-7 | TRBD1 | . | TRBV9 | CASSGPGQNYEQYF | TGTGCCAGCAGCGGACCGGGACAGAACTACGAGCAGTACTTC
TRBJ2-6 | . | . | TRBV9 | CASSVGSSGANVLTF | TGTGCCAGCAGCGTAGGTAGTTCTGGGGCCAACGTCCTGACTTTC
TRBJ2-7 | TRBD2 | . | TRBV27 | CASSATGLAGYEQYF | TGTGCCAGCAGTGCAACGGGACTAGCGGGCTACGAGCAGTACTTC
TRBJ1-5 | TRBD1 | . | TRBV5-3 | CARSLGTGQNQPQHF | TGTGCCAGAAGCTTGGGGACAGGGCAAAATCAGCCCCAGCATTTT
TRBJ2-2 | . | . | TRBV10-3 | CAISWQGRPPGELFF | TGTGCCATCAGCTGGCAGGGGCGACCCCCCGGGGAGCTGTTTTTT
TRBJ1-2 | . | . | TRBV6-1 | CASSPGTNYYGYTF | TGTGCCAGCAGTCCCGGGACAAATTACTATGGCTACACCTTC
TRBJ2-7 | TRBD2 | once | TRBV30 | CAWSSGTSGRSSWEQYF | TGTGCCTGGAGTTCCGGGACTAGCGGGAGGTCTTCGTGGGAGCAGTACTTC
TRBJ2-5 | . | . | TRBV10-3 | CATTPRVGETQYF | TGTGCCACCACGCCCAGGGTCGGGGAGACCCAGTACTTC